This T cell receptor beta chain is drawn from a study of Tregs in tolerant kidney transplant recipients. Broader study findings: This study did not directly address biological reproducibility. Findings come from small patient numbers and require larger validation.

Clones were read by immunoSEQ multiplex PCR, and TCRdb kept only the in-frame ones, dropping some. This sample yields some 56,000 clones, of which approximately 90% are seen a single time; roughly 15% belongs to the top ten. Recipients received nonmyeloablative bone marrow transplants from related graft donors, with transient mixed chimerism. This clone has a handful of counts. Antigen unknown. The CDR3 spans 17 residues. CDR1 SGHDT and CDR2 YYEEEE come from the germline V gene. Trimming at V came to 4 bases and at J to 4 bases, leaving 13 bases not matched to a gene. The input for sequencing was CD8+ T cells from blood (PBMCs), taken 24 months after the transplant. The origin of this receptor is a human patient who received a combined kidney and bone marrow transplant. Some T cells may have come from the graft donor. The J gene is TRBJ1-3, the V gene TRBV5-6; 8 positions agree with TRBD1. The CDR3: CASSGGGQANWGNTIYF. The CDR3 DNA sequence: TGTGCCAGCAGCGGGGGGGGACAGGCGAACTGGGGAAACACCATATATTTT.